The clone carrying this TCR beta chain was detected once. The sample belongs to a study of blood T cell repertoires in COVID-19. The overall study: Acute and convalescent COVID-19 specimens originated in the United States, Italy and Spain. Nucleic acid was either cDNA or gDNA, and it came from T cells, B-cell-depleted T cells, or PBMCs.

CDR3 length equals 15 residues. Germline V gene data show CDR1 as SGDLS and CDR2 as YYNGEE. V was shortened by 3 bases and J by 2 bases, with 15 bases between the two germline ends. Study processing details: Reference gene primer amplification yielded estimated nucleated cell counts. The protocol was immunoSEQ multiplex PCR, while the TCRdb copy is restricted to in-frame clones and leaves out a portion. The D gene and trimming were derived from the DNA, and the V and J assignments and clone size from that table. The sample contains 300,000 or so clones, more than 75% of which appear only once. The TCR was taken from a woman aged 40-49 years who had recovered from COVID-19. The V gene is TRBV9, the J gene TRBJ2-7, with D maybe TRBD1 (5 bases). The sequencing input was peripheral blood. The CDR3 spells CASSANDSPAYEQYF. Here the CDR3 DNA reads TGTGCCAGCAGCGCAAATGACAGCCCGGCCTACGAGCAGTACTTC.